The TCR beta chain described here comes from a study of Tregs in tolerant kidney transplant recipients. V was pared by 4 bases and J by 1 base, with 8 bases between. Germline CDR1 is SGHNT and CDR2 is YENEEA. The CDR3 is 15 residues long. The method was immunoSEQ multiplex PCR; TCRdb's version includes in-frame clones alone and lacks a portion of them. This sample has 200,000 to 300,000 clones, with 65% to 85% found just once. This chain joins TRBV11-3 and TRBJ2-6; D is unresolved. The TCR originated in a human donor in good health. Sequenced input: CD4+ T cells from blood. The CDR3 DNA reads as TGTGCCAGCAGCTCACTACAATCTGGGGCCAACGTCCTGACTTTC. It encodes CASSSLQSGANVLTF.